These 15 T cell receptor beta chains originate from one sample sequenced in a study of CD8 T cells in ankylosing spondylitis. TCRdb ran MiXCR on the 5' RACE reads and lists one entry per CDR3 protein. Of about 360,000 distinct CDR3 sequences in the sample, 20% were seen once. Sequencing was carried out using blood, either unsorted or a sorted T cell fraction (not recorded which). The receptors derive from a male donor with ankylosing spondylitis or in good health (not recorded which).

This rearrangement joins TRBV12-3 or TRBV12-4 to TRBJ2-3, with D unresolved. The V gene lost 6 bases and the J gene lost 6 bases, with 13 bases spanning the gap. The CDR3 consists of 13 residues. In DNA, the CDR3 is TGTGCCAGCAGCCCGGAATTGCGGGATACGCAGTATTTT. This gives the protein CASSPELRDTQYF.

This clonotype has only a few counts. The rearrangement joins TRBV27 to TRBJ2-7; D tentatively fits TRBD1 or TRBD2 (5 bases each). The V and J ends lost 2 bases and 4 bases respectively, with 18 bases between them. Germline CDR1 reads MNHEY; CDR2 reads SMNVEV (reference sequence). This CDR3 has 16 amino acids. CDR3: CASSLKHIPGRYEQYF. CDR3 DNA sequence: TGTGCCAGCAGTTTAAAGCATATCCCAGGGAGATACGAGCAGTACTTC.

This clonotype was detected only a few times. The CDR3 region has the DNA TGCAGCGTTGAGCCGTTGGGCAACAGGGGAGATAGCACAGATACGCAGTATTTT. Its translation is CSVEPLGNRGDSTDTQYF. V and J are TRBV29-1 and TRBJ2-3; TRBD1 aligns across 7 bases. The CDR3 loop spans 18 amino acids. CDR1 is SQVTM, CDR2 ANQGSEA, per germline. The trim removed 3 bases at V and 0 bases at J, leaving 15 bases unmatched.

This clonotype was picked up a small number of times. V and J are TRBV20-1 and TRBJ2-7; D is unclear. The CDR3 extends over 10 amino acids. The V end was cut by 4 bases, the J end by 2 bases, with 3 bases between. Germline V gene lookup returns CDR1 DFQATT and CDR2 SNEGSKA (reference sequence). The CDR3 DNA is TGCAGTGCTAAGGCCTACGAGCAGTACTTC. It encodes CSAKAYEQYF.

This clonotype was counted only a few times. The gene calls are TRBV20-1 and TRBJ2-7; tentative D call: TRBD2 (5 bases). CDR1 and CDR2 (germline): DFQATT, SNEGSKA (reference sequence). V was cut by 3 bases and J by 6 bases, with 15 bases left in between. CDR3 length: 13 amino acids. CDR3: CSARHTASREQYF. CDR3 nucleotides: TGCAGTGCTAGGCACACTGCTAGCCGCGAGCAGTACTTC.

This clonotype showed up just a few times. The rearrangement joins TRBV4-2 to TRBJ2-6; D is possibly TRBD1 (5 bases). Germline lookup yields CDR1 LGHNA and CDR2 YNFKEQ. Deletions cut 1 base from V and 3 bases from J, with 10 bases between. The CDR3 loop spans 16 amino acids. The CDR3 coding sequence is TGTGCCAGCAGCCAAGTTCCAGGGATTGGGGCCAACGTCCTGACTTTC. Encoded protein: CASSQVPGIGANVLTF.

The rearrangement links TRBV6-2 or TRBV6-3 to TRBJ2-1; the D is unclear. Per germline, CDR1 MNHEY and CDR2 SVGEGT. The CDR3 is made up of 14 amino acids. V lost 11 bases to trimming and J lost 5 bases, with 19 bases between them. Here the CDR3 DNA reads TGTGCCGCACTGTCGGCAGCTTACAACAATGAGCAGTTCTTC. Translated: CAALSAAYNNEQFF.

The V call is TRBV25-1, the J call TRBJ2-7; the match to TRBD1 covers 7 bases. CDR1 MGHDK and CDR2 SYGVNS come from the germline V gene. This CDR3 comprises 14 residues. Trimming took 6 bases from V and 0 from J; bases not matched to a gene: 5. CDR3 in DNA: TGTGCCAGCAGGCCGGGACAGAGCTCCTACGAGCAGTACTTC. This gives the protein CASRPGQSSYEQYF.

This rearrangement joins TRBV20-1 to TRBJ2-4, with D unresolved. Germline assignment: CDR1 DFQATT and CDR2 SNEGSKA (reference sequence). The CDR3 consists of 15 residues. V was shortened by 3 bases and J by 0 bases, with 12 bases between the two germline ends. The CDR3 DNA reads as TGCAGTGCTAGGGCCAGTGACCTAGCCAAAAACATTCAGTACTTC. Protein: CSARASDLAKNIQYF.

The gene calls are TRBV4-2 and TRBJ2-7, with D tentatively TRBD2 (5 bases). The V end lost 1 base, the J end lost 6 bases, and 13 bases lay between the germline ends. The length of the CDR3 is 14 residues. Germline V gene data show CDR1 as LGHNA and CDR2 as YNFKEQ. DNA for the CDR3: TGTGCCAGCAGCCAAGGGGAGCACGTCTCCGAGCAGTACTTC. It yields the protein CASSQGEHVSEQYF.

The sample holds a few counts of this clonotype. DNA for the CDR3: TGTGCCAGCAGCCAGGGCCCCGCTAGCGGCCCCAATGAGCAGTTCTTC. Translated, it gives CASSQGPASGPNEQFF. The chain joins TRBV4-2 to TRBJ2-1; 7 bases match TRBD2. Unmatched junction bases numbered 11, after V lost 3 bases and J lost 6 bases. Germline CDR1 LGHNA, CDR2 YNFKEQ. The CDR3 totals 16 residues.

This clonotype was observed a handful of times. The chain recombines TRBV5-5 with TRBJ1-5, with D unclear. V was shortened by 3 bases and J by 0 bases, with 10 bases between the two germline ends. The CDR3 has 15 amino acids. Per germline, CDR1 SGHKS and CDR2 YYEKEE (reference sequence). CDR3 in amino acids: CASSSSEYSNQPQHF. The CDR3 bases are TGTGCCAGCAGCTCCAGCGAGTATAGCAATCAGCCCCAGCATTTT.

V gene TRBV7-2 combines with J gene TRBJ2-5, with 9 bases identical to TRBD1. The CDR3 sequence is 15 residues long. Trimming at V came to 5 bases and at J to 5 bases, leaving 9 bases not matched to a gene. CDR1 is SGHTA, CDR2 FQGNSA, per germline. CDR3 nucleotide sequence: TGTGCCAGCAGCCGAGGGACAGGGTGGGAGGAGACCCAGTACTTC. Encoded protein: CASSRGTGWEETQYF.

In the case of this clonotype: The junction departs from germline at one end; a sequencing error may be responsible. CDR3 amino acids: CASSGSLASYEQYF. DNA of the CDR3: TGTGCCAGCAGCGGGTCGCTAGCTTCCTACGAGCAGTATTTC. The J gene is TRBJ2-7, the V gene TRBV9; a weak D match, TRBD2 (5 bases). CDR1 is SGDLS and CDR2 is YYNGEE in the germline V gene. The CDR3 runs 14 residues.

The chain uses TRBV27 and TRBJ2-1, with D maybe TRBD1 (6 bases). Germline assignment: CDR1 MNHEY and CDR2 SMNVEV (reference sequence). The CDR3 has 16 amino acids. V lost 8 bases to trimming and J lost 4 bases, with 21 bases between them. CDR3 DNA sequence: TGTGCCAGCGGCCGGGAAGGACAGCTTCATTACAATGAGCAGTTCTTC. This sequence encodes CASGREGQLHYNEQFF.